This T cell receptor beta chain came from a study of blood T cell repertoires in COVID-19. J gave up 8 bases and V 4 bases, and 7 bases lay outside the gene matches. This CDR3 has 14 residues. Looked up from germline, CDR1 is SGHRS and CDR2 is YFSETQ. This clone was recorded a few times. The data were produced by immunoSEQ multiplex PCR, yet TCRdb's version contains in-frame clones alone and is incomplete. This table holds 250,000 to 350,000 clones, under 90% found once. The receptor's source is a woman younger than 45 with COVID-19, enrolled during active disease. The chain combines TRBV5-1 with TRBJ1-2; 11 positions agree with TRBD1. Sequences were obtained from peripheral blood. The CDR3 region is CASSVDRGLRGYTF. For the CDR3, the DNA is TGCGCCAGCAGCGTGGACAGGGGGCTTCGCGGCTACACCTTC.